These 19 T cell receptor beta chains came from one sample sequenced in a study of T cell repertoires in cytomegalovirus infection. These TCRs are of unknown antigen specificity. TCRdb re-derived calls from the reads in MiXCR, one entry per CDR3 protein. The sample shows hundreds of thousands of distinct CDR3 sequences, 25% to 35% of them seen only once. The material was cultured PBMCs, obtained from culture after CMV antigen stimulation. Receptors were obtained from a human donor in good health (CMV status not recorded). Some clones in this sample may be carry-over from other donors' samples.

The CDR3 protein is CASSRPGSSYEQYV. The DNA of the CDR3 is TGTGCCAGCAGCCGTCCGGGTAGTTCCTACGAGCAGTACGTC. This chain uses TRBV6-6 with TRBJ2-7; D not certain. CDR1 and CDR2 (germline): MNHNY, SVGAGI (reference sequence). The V end was cut by 6 bases, the J end by 1 base, with 13 bases between. The CDR3 consists of 14 residues.

About this clonotype: A junction boundary mismatches the germline segment, possibly from a read error. J is TRBJ2-1 and V is TRBV7-4; a possible D gene is TRBD2 (6 bases). This CDR3 is built from 16 residues. Germline V gene data show CDR1 as SGHVT and CDR2 as SQSDAQ. The CDR3 DNA follows: TGTGACAGCAGCTTATTAACGGGAGTACCAGACAATGAGCAGTTCTTC. This codes for CDSSLLTGVPDNEQFF.

This clonotype was recorded only once. The chain joins TRBV4-3 to TRBJ1-2, with D maybe TRBD1 (5 bases). Germline CDR1 is LGHNA and CDR2 is YSLEER. Trimming removed 0 bases at V and 6 bases at J, with 11 bases between. There are 14 residues in the CDR3. The CDR3 DNA follows: TGCGCCAGCAGCCAAGATAGGACATACGATGGCTACACCTTC. Protein product: CASSQDRTYDGYTF.

V usage is TRBV4-2 and J usage is TRBJ2-3; tentatively, D is TRBD1 (5 bases). The CDR3 has 17 amino acids. Germline CDR1 LGHNA, CDR2 YNFKEQ. Between the trimmed V and J ends, which lost 0 bases and 2 bases, there was a span of 15 bases. DNA of the CDR3: TGTGCCAGCAGCCAAGAAGGGGCCGACACCTTCACAGATACGCAGTATTTT. It yields the protein CASSQEGADTFTDTQYF.

This clonotype was detected only a few times. The chain recombines TRBV7-2 with TRBJ2-3; D is unclear. CDR3 length: 15 residues. With 5 bases removed from V and 2 bases from J, the gap between germline ends came to 14 bases. The V gene's germline CDR1 is SGHTA and CDR2 FQGNSA. The CDR3 DNA reads as TGTGCCAGCAGCGCGCTCGAGACCTCCACAGATACGCAGTATTTT. Residues: CASSALETSTDTQYF.

The chain recombines TRBV12-3 or TRBV12-4 with TRBJ2-2; D is tentatively TRBD1 or TRBD2 (5 bases each). The CDR3 covers 13 residues. V was pared by 7 bases and J by 4 bases, with 10 bases between. CDR3 bases: TGTGCCAGCACCCCAGGGAGCACCGGGGAGCTGTTTTTT. Residues: CASTPGSTGELFF.

This clonotype was seen a few times. The CDR3 is CASKGANTGELFF. CDR3 in DNA: TGTGCCAGCAAAGGAGCGAACACCGGGGAGCTGTTTTTT. The rearrangement uses TRBV7-2 and TRBJ2-2; no definite D call. The CDR3 covers 13 residues. Germline CDR1 SGHTA, CDR2 FQGNSA. Trimming took 7 bases from V and 0 from J, leaving 6 bases between them.

This clonotype was counted a few times. The chain uses TRBV14 and TRBJ2-3; perhaps TRBD2 as D (6 bases). The CDR3 is 16 residues long. V was clipped by 1 base and J by 2 bases, with 13 bases between them. In germline, CDR1 is SGHDN, CDR2 FVKESK. CDR3 in DNA: TGTGCCAGCAGCCAAGCTACGGGACTCAACACAGATACGCAGTATTTT. Its protein product is CASSQATGLNTDTQYF. The full variable domain, rest sourced from reference TRBV14 and TRBJ2-3, is EAGVTQFPSHSVIEKGQTVTLRCDPISGHDNLYWYRRVMGKEIKFLLHFVKESKQDESGMPNNRFLAERTGGTYSTLKVQPAELEDSGVYFCASSQATGLNTDTQYFGPGTRLTVL.

This clonotype showed up just a few times. This chain uses TRBV28 with TRBJ2-5; D is uncertain. This CDR3 is 13 amino acids long. The germline gives CDR1 MDHEN, CDR2 SYDVKM. V was cut by 3 bases and J by 5 bases, with 10 bases left in between. In nucleotides, the CDR3 is TGTGCCAGCAGTTTTACTCTGGAGGAGACCCAGTACTTC. It codes for CASSFTLEETQYF.

The chain recombines TRBV11-2 with TRBJ2-3; the match to TRBD2 covers 10 bases. Germline V gene lookup returns CDR1 SGHAT and CDR2 FQNNGV. The J segment lost 0 bases and the V segment lost 8 bases, leaving 14 bases of the junction unmatched. The CDR3 spans 18 residues. The CDR3 DNA follows: TGTGCCAGCCGGCGGCTAGCGGGGGCCCTCTCTAGCACAGATACGCAGTATTTT. Its protein is CASRRLAGALSSTDTQYF.

This chain links TRBV7-3 with TRBJ2-1, with D possibly being TRBD2 (6 bases). Per germline, CDR1 SGHTA and CDR2 FQGTGA. This CDR3 is built from 13 residues. V was trimmed by 5 bases and J by 4 bases, leaving 9 bases between them. The CDR3 spells CASSDGTYNEQFF. The CDR3 DNA is TGTGCCAGCAGCGACGGGACTTACAATGAGCAGTTCTTC. Full variable domain (missing parts from reference TRBV7-3 and TRBJ2-1): GAGVSQTPSNKVTEKGKYVELRCDPISGHTALYWYRQSLGQGPEFLIYFQGTGAADDSGLPNDRFFAVRPEGSVSTLKIQRTERGDSAVYLCASSDGTYNEQFFGPGTRLTVL.

This clonotype was counted ten times or more. This chain links TRBV5-4 with TRBJ1-4; D perhaps matches TRBD1 (6 bases). Trimming shortened V by 4 bases and J by 2 bases, and 12 bases separated the two germline ends. In germline, CDR1 is SGHNT, CDR2 YYREEE (reference sequence). This CDR3 has 15 residues. The CDR3 DNA sequence: TGTGCCAGCAGCATCTACAGGGTTACTAATGAAAAACTGTTTTTT. Residues: CASSIYRVTNEKLFF.

The chain combines TRBV5-1 with TRBJ2-1; maybe TRBD2 (6 bases). The V end was cut by 2 bases, the J end by 0 bases, with 12 bases between. The length of the CDR3 is 16 residues. CDR1 is SGHRS and CDR2 is YFSETQ in the germline V gene. The CDR3 DNA reads TGCGCCAGCAGCTTAAGGGACTCCCGCTCCTACAATGAGCAGTTCTTC. This encodes CASSLRDSRSYNEQFF.

CDR3 protein: CSTPRGRASGEAFF. The CDR3 DNA reads as TGCAGTACTCCTCGTGGACGGGCGTCGGGTGAAGCTTTCTTT. This chain links TRBV20-1 with TRBJ1-1; no clear D. The CDR3 runs to 14 residues. V was trimmed by 8 bases and J by 7 bases, leaving 23 bases between them. Per germline, CDR1 DFQATT and CDR2 SNEGSKA (reference sequence).

The chain joins TRBV11-3 to TRBJ2-2, with D perhaps matching TRBD1 or TRBD2 (6 bases each). Trimming took 3 bases from V and 6 from J, leaving 23 bases between them. The CDR3 spans 18 residues. Per the germline V gene, CDR1 is SGHNT and CDR2 is YENEEA. The CDR3 loop reads CASSFASRGRKTSGELFF. Written as DNA, the CDR3 is TGTGCCAGCAGCTTCGCTAGCCGGGGGCGCAAGACGTCCGGGGAGCTGTTTTTT.

This clonotype was seen a handful of times. The rearrangement links TRBV11-2 to TRBJ1-4, with 7 nucleotides matching TRBD1. CDR3 size: 14 residues. The ends lost 5 bases at V and 8 bases at J; junction bases unmatched: 8. The germline CDR1 and CDR2 sequences are SGHAT and FQNNGV. In DNA, the CDR3 is TGTGCCAGCAGCCCGCGGACAGGCTCCGAAAAACTGTTTTTT. Translation gives CASSPRTGSEKLFF.

This clonotype was observed a few times. This chain connects TRBV7-9 to TRBJ1-5; D might be TRBD1 (5 bases). Germline V gene sequence: CDR1 SEHNR, CDR2 FQNEAQ (reference sequence). This CDR3 region has 15 residues. Trimming cost V 5 bases and J 3 bases, with 14 bases left between them. CDR3 loop: CASSQRPGSNQPQHF. The CDR3 nucleotides are TGTGCCAGCAGCCAACGTCCAGGGTCCAATCAGCCCCAGCATTTT. Filled out from reference TRBV7-9 and TRBJ1-5, the complete variable domain reads DTGVSQNPRHKITKRGQNVTFRCDPISEHNRLYWYRQTLGQGPEFLTYFQNEAQLEKSRLLSDRFSAERPKGSFSTLEIQRTEQGDSAMYLCASSQRPGSNQPQHFGDGTRLSIL.

This clonotype was seen only once. V is TRBV18 and J is TRBJ1-5, with D maybe TRBD1 (5 bases). CDR1 is KGHSH and CDR2 is LQKENI in the germline V gene. The CDR3 is made up of 14 amino acids. Deletions cut 2 bases from V and 6 bases from J, with 11 bases between. The CDR3 nucleotides read TGTGCCAGCTCACCAGGGGGGTTGGGTCAGCCCCAGCATTTT. Its translation: CASSPGGLGQPQHF.

This chain uses TRBV6-6 with TRBJ2-7, with D possibly TRBD2 on 5 matching bases. The CDR3 has 13 residues. Germline CDR1 reads MNHNY; CDR2 reads SVGAGI (reference sequence). Trimming stripped 5 bases from V and 7 bases from J, with 15 bases between. The CDR3 sequence is CASSLQISGEQYV. The CDR3 DNA reads TGTGCCAGCAGTCTTCAAATATCGGGGGAGCAGTACGTC.